These 21 T cell receptor beta chains came from one sample sequenced in a study of OX40 agonist ivuxolimab in advanced cancers. The library was produced with the immunoSEQ multiplex PCR assay. TCRdb carries this immuneACCESS record with in-frame sequences only. Its versions omit some clonotypes, under half of them owing to an unresolved V gene in the studies checked, with the rest unexplained. For this sample there are 70,000 to 95,000 clones; over 75% appear just once. In total, the top ten clones hold about 4% of the sample. The sample here was CD4+ or CD8+ T cells sorted from blood, taken in a trial of the OX40 agonist ivuxolimab. These receptors all come from an adult with an advanced solid tumor such as melanoma, head and neck, liver or kidney cancer.

This clone was detected a few times. J is TRBJ1-5 and V is TRBV6-6; D remains ambiguous. Germline loops: CDR1 MNHNY, CDR2 SVGAGI (reference sequence). V lost 7 bases to trimming and J lost 2 bases, with 18 bases between them. This CDR3 spans 16 amino acids. The CDR3 spells CASNLLRPQGNQPQHF. DNA for the CDR3: TGTGCCAGCAATTTACTAAGACCCCAAGGCAATCAGCCCCAGCATTTT.

The chain employs TRBV5-1 and TRBJ2-3; no reliable D call. The length of the CDR3 is 15 residues. Trimming took 5 bases from V and 4 from J, leaving 17 bases between them. Looked up from germline, CDR1 is SGHRS and CDR2 is YFSETQ. CDR3 bases: TGCGCCAGCAGTCTGGCTAGAGGTTCCGCAGATACGCAGTATTTT. Its translation: CASSLARGSADTQYF.

The rearrangement links TRBV7-2 to TRBJ1-2; D unclear. This CDR3 spans 13 amino acids. Germline V CDR1 and CDR2: SGHTA, FQGNSA. The germline V and J ends were trimmed by 5 bases and 5 bases, with 12 bases remaining between them. The CDR3, as DNA: TGTGCCAGCAGCCCAGACTGGACTTATGGCTACACCTTC. This sequence encodes CASSPDWTYGYTF.

This rearrangement joins TRBV11-3 to TRBJ2-7; D gene uncertain. CDR1 is SGHNT and CDR2 is YENEEA in the germline V gene. The CDR3 totals 15 residues. Trimming shortened V by 4 bases and J by 2 bases, and 15 bases separated the two germline ends. The CDR3 loop is CASSSHLLATYEQYF. CDR3 bases: TGTGCCAGCAGCTCCCACCTACTTGCCACCTACGAGCAGTACTTC.

In its sample, this clone was seen a few times. This sequence joins TRBV5-1 and TRBJ1-2; 9 positions agree with TRBD1. The CDR3 totals 16 residues. Trimming cost V 4 bases and J 7 bases; bases outside gene matches: 14. Looked up from germline, CDR1 is SGHRS and CDR2 is YFSETQ. The CDR3 DNA sequence: TGCGCCAGCAGCCGCCTTGAGGACAGGGGATCGGGTGGCTACACCTTC. Translated: CASSRLEDRGSGGYTF.

The J gene is TRBJ2-7, the V gene TRBV19; TRBD1 matches 7 bases. V lost 9 bases and J lost 0; bases outside the gene matches: 8. Germline CDR1 reads LNHDA; CDR2 reads SQIVND (reference sequence). CDR3 length: 14 amino acids. CDR3 DNA: TGTGCCAGCCAAAGGACAGGCAGCTCCTACGAGCAGTACTTC. This sequence encodes CASQRTGSSYEQYF.

This clone was recorded a few times. V is TRBV14 and J is TRBJ2-7; D is uncertain. From germline, CDR1 is SGHDN and CDR2 FVKESK. The V and J ends lost 0 bases and 3 bases respectively, with 12 bases between them. CDR3 size: 15 residues. DNA for the CDR3: TGTGCCAGCAGCCAAGATCTGCCACGGTACTACGAGCAGTACTTC. This sequence encodes CASSQDLPRYYEQYF.

This clone was counted a single time. V usage is TRBV2 and J usage is TRBJ2-1, with 9 bases matching TRBD2. This CDR3 spans 12 amino acids. Germline V gene data show CDR1 as SNHLY and CDR2 as FYNNEI. With V trimmed by 6 bases and J by 15 bases, 9 bases remained unmatched. The CDR3 DNA sequence: TGTGCCAGCAGGGAGTTAGCGGGAGAGGGGTTCTTC. It translates to CASRELAGEGFF.

The CDR3 DNA is TGTGCCAGCAGTAGGGACGGAGCCTACGAGCAGTACTTC. This codes for CASSRDGAYEQYF. The chain has TRBV7-6 and TRBJ2-7; D may correspond to TRBD1 or TRBD2 (5 bases each). The CDR3 spans 13 residues. Germline loops: CDR1 SGHVS, CDR2 FNYEAQ. V was trimmed by 6 bases and J by 2 bases, leaving 11 bases between them.

This clone was seen a single time. The J gene is TRBJ1-2, the V gene TRBV6-5; no definite D call. Germline values: CDR1 MNHEY, CDR2 SVGAGI. The CDR3 is 12 residues long. V dropped 1 base and J dropped 8 bases, with 8 bases sitting between them. The DNA of the CDR3 is TGTGCCAGCAGTTACTTTGGGGAAGGCTACACCTTC. Encoded protein: CASSYFGEGYTF.

The rearrangement uses TRBV27 and TRBJ2-1; D is unresolved. CDR3 length: 17 amino acids. The V gene lost 7 bases and the J gene lost 0 bases, with 19 bases spanning the gap. Germline values: CDR1 MNHEY, CDR2 SMNVEV (reference sequence). The DNA for the CDR3 is TGTGCCAGCATCCCCACCCTATCGGGTAGCTCCTACAATGAGCAGTTCTTC. Encoded protein: CASIPTLSGSSYNEQFF.

This clone was recorded once. J is TRBJ1-2 and V is TRBV4-3; possible D gene TRBD1, 5 bases. Trimming removed 0 bases at V and 4 bases at J, with 12 bases between. In germline, CDR1 is LGHNA, CDR2 YSLEER. The CDR3 length is 15 residues. The CDR3 DNA reads as TGCGCCAGCAGCCAAGAGGTTGCAAGGGGCTATGGCTACACCTTC. Protein product: CASSQEVARGYGYTF.

The chain uses TRBV5-6 and TRBJ2-1; 14 bases are a match to TRBD2. This CDR3 region has 16 residues. After removal of 3 bases from V and 9 bases from J, the junction contained 8 bases not matched to a gene. Germline CDR1 reads SGHDT; CDR2 reads YYEEEE. CDR3 sequence reads: CASSSGTSGRFGEQFF. The CDR3 DNA follows: TGTGCCAGCAGCTCCGGGACTAGCGGGAGATTCGGTGAGCAGTTCTTC. Full variable domain (rest looked up from reference TRBV5-6 and TRBJ2-1): DAGVTQSPTHLIKTRGQQVTLRCSPKSGHDTVSWYQQALGQGPQFIFQYYEEEERQRGNFPDRFSGHQFPNYSSELNVNALLLGDSALYLCASSSGTSGRFGEQFFGPGTRLTVL.

Here the CDR3 DNA reads TGTGCCAGCACCGGTGGCTACAATGAGCAGTTCTTC. As protein: CASTGGYNEQFF. The chain employs TRBV28 and TRBJ2-1; D gene ambiguous. The germline V and J ends were trimmed by 7 bases and 3 bases, with 7 bases remaining between them. Germline V gene sequence: CDR1 MDHEN, CDR2 SYDVKM. The CDR3 has 12 amino acids.

The table lists this clone with a count of one. The J gene is TRBJ2-5, the V gene TRBV14, with TRBD1 identical over 10 bases. J lost 5 bases, V lost 6 bases, and 9 bases had no gene match. This CDR3 contains 15 residues. Germline CDR1 SGHDN, CDR2 FVKESK. The CDR3 region has the DNA TGTGCCAGCAGTCCCCTGACAGGGGGCGGGGAGACCCAGTACTTC. This gives the protein CASSPLTGGGETQYF.

The chain carries TRBV27 and TRBJ2-1, with D unresolved. Germline-derived CDR1 and CDR2 are MNHEY and SMNVEV (reference sequence). There are 12 residues in the CDR3. Trimming took 4 bases from V and 5 from J, leaving 6 bases between them. CDR3 in amino acids: CASSSPNNEQFF. The CDR3 nucleotides are TGTGCCAGCAGTTCCCCCAACAATGAGCAGTTCTTC.

This chain connects TRBV7-6 to TRBJ1-1; perhaps TRBD1 as D (5 bases). Trimming removed 0 bases at V and 6 bases at J, with 14 bases between. The CDR3 covers 15 residues. Germline CDR1 and CDR2: SGHVS and FNYEAQ. The CDR3 DNA reads as TGTGCCAGCAGCTTAGCGCAAAGGGGTTGGGCTGAAGCTTTCTTT. This translates into CASSLAQRGWAEAFF.

CDR3: CASRRTGYSYEQYF. CDR3 in DNA: TGTGCCAGCAGAAGGACAGGGTACTCCTACGAGCAGTACTTC. The chain recombines TRBV28 with TRBJ2-7, with 8 bases lining up with TRBD1. Germline assignment: CDR1 MDHEN and CDR2 SYDVKM. V shed 6 bases and J 0 bases; nucleotides not matched to a gene: 4. The CDR3 sequence is 14 residues long. The full variable domain, its missing parts supplied by reference TRBV28 and TRBJ2-7, is DVKVTQSSRYLVKRTGEKVFLECVQDMDHENMFWYRQDPGLGLRLIYFSYDVKMKEKGDIPEGYSVSREKKERFSLILESASTNQTSMYLCASRRTGYSYEQYFGPGTRLTVT.

DNA for the CDR3: TGTGCCAGCAGCCCACGGACAGGGGGCAATGAGCAGTTCTTC. This codes for CASSPRTGGNEQFF. This chain joins TRBV7-9 and TRBJ2-1, with 10 nucleotides matching TRBD1. The V and J ends lost 5 bases and 6 bases, in that order; junction bases with no gene match: 4. Germline V gene sequence: CDR1 SEHNR, CDR2 FQNEAQ (reference sequence). The CDR3 spans 14 residues. Looking up the rest from reference TRBV7-9 and TRBJ2-1 gives the full variable domain: DTGVSQNPRHKITKRGQNVTFRCDPISEHNRLYWYRQTLGQGPEFLTYFQNEAQLEKSRLLSDRFSAERPKGSFSTLEIQRTEQGDSAMYLCASSPRTGGNEQFFGPGTRLTVL.

This rearrangement joins TRBV7-9 to TRBJ1-2, with unresolved D. With 8 bases removed from V and 0 bases from J, the gap between germline ends came to 13 bases. CDR3 length: 14 residues. Germline-derived CDR1 and CDR2 are SEHNR and FQNEAQ (reference sequence). The CDR3: CASFPSPTNYGYTF. CDR3 bases: TGTGCCAGCTTCCCATCACCCACTAACTATGGCTACACCTTC.

This clone was picked up one time. The gene calls are TRBV7-2 and TRBJ1-3, with D hard to call. Per the germline V gene, CDR1 is SGHTA and CDR2 is FQGNSA. Trimming pared 4 bases from V and 2 bases from J, leaving 6 bases between. This CDR3 has 13 amino acids. This CDR3 is CASSSTPGNTIYF. CDR3 in DNA: TGTGCCAGCAGCTCGACCCCTGGAAACACCATATATTTT.